These 8 T cell receptor beta chains were sequenced from one sample in a study of cytotoxic CD8 clonotypes in ibrutinib-treated CLL. Assay: immunoSEQ multiplex PCR; the TCRdb copy retains only in-frame clones and omits some. The data hold more than 150,000 clones, with over 55% observed a single time. This specimen was PBMCs, taken after 24 months of ibrutinib treatment. All receptors come from a human donor with chronic lymphocytic leukemia.

This clone was observed a few times. Germline and junction disagree at one end, which may indicate a read error. The CDR3 reads CASSPRDPQGNPDTQYF. For the CDR3, the DNA is TGTGCCAGCTCGCCACGCGACCCCCAGGGAAATCCAGATACGCAGTATTTT. The chain has TRBV18 and TRBJ2-3; D possibly corresponds to TRBD1 (5 bases). There are 17 residues in the CDR3. Germline CDR1 KGHSH, CDR2 LQKENI.

The chain carries TRBV7-2 and TRBJ2-7; TRBD2 matches at 10 bases. Germline V gives CDR1 SGHTA, CDR2 FQGNSA. V was pared by 4 bases and J by 3 bases, with 3 bases of the junction left unmatched. The CDR3 has 14 amino acids. CDR3 region: CASSSGTSVYEQYF. CDR3 nucleotide sequence: TGTGCCAGCAGCTCCGGGACTAGCGTCTACGAGCAGTACTTC.

This clone was recorded once. V usage is TRBV19 and J usage is TRBJ2-7; TRBD1 matches 7 bases. Germline assignment: CDR1 LNHDA and CDR2 SQIVND (reference sequence). The CDR3 length is 14 residues. Trimming at V came to 6 bases and at J to 2 bases, leaving 7 bases not matched to a gene. CDR3 nucleotides: TGTGCCAGTAGCCCAGGAAGGGGGCCCTACGAGCAGTACTTC. This gives the protein CASSPGRGPYEQYF. The full variable domain, completed using reference TRBV19 and TRBJ2-7, is DGGITQSPKYLFRKEGQNVTLSCEQNLNHDAMYWYRQDPGQGLRLIYYSQIVNDFQKGDIAEGYSVSREKKESFPLTVTSAQKNPTAFYLCASSPGRGPYEQYFGPGTRLTVT.

This chain joins TRBV4-1 and TRBJ2-1; no firm D call. The CDR3 covers 13 residues. The V end was cut by 3 bases, the J end by 4 bases, with 7 bases between. Germline CDR1 is MGHRA and CDR2 is YSYEKL. The CDR3 bases are TGCGCCAGCAGCCATCTAGATTACAATGAGCAGTTCTTC. Its translation: CASSHLDYNEQFF.

The chain combines TRBV7-2 with TRBJ2-1; D remains ambiguous. V was clipped by 3 bases and J by 4 bases, with 13 bases between them. This CDR3 has 15 amino acids. The germline gives CDR1 SGHTA, CDR2 FQGNSA. The CDR3 nucleotides read TGTGCCAGCAGCTTTACCGGGCCTAGTTACAATGAGCAGTTCTTC. This sequence encodes CASSFTGPSYNEQFF.

This clone was counted between two and nine times. Other DNA sequences within the sample encode an identical CDR3. The V gene is TRBV6-5, the J gene TRBJ2-1; D is possibly TRBD1 (6 bases). The germline V gene has CDR1 MNHEY and CDR2 SVGAGI. V dropped 2 bases and J dropped 4 bases, with 6 bases sitting between them. This CDR3 comprises 13 residues. The CDR3 spells CASSYGQYNEQFF. CDR3 DNA sequence: TGTGCCAGCAGTTACGGACAGTACAATGAGCAGTTCTTC.

The rearrangement links TRBV4-1 to TRBJ2-3, with unresolved D. The CDR3 is made up of 13 amino acids. The germline V gene encodes CDR1 MGHRA and CDR2 YSYEKL. Trimming took off 4 bases at V and 5 bases at J, with 10 bases between the two ends. The CDR3 region is CASSLDLGDTQYF. DNA of the CDR3: TGCGCCAGCAGCCTCGACCTGGGAGATACGCAGTATTTT.

This chain joins TRBV11-3 and TRBJ2-1, with 7 positions matching TRBD1. The CDR3 spans 14 residues. J gave up 7 bases and V 5 bases, and 8 bases lay outside the gene matches. Per germline, CDR1 SGHNT and CDR2 YENEEA. The CDR3 spells CASSRQGIGNEQFF. The CDR3 bases are TGTGCCAGCAGCCGACAGGGAATAGGGAATGAGCAGTTCTTC.